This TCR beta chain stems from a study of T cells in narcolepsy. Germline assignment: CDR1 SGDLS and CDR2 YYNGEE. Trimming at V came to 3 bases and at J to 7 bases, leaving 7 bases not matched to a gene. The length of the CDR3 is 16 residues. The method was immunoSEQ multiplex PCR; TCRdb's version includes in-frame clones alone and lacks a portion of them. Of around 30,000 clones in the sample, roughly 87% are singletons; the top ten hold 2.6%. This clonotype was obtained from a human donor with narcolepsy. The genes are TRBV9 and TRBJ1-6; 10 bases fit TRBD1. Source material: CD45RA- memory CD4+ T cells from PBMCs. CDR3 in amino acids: CASSDADRGINSPLHF. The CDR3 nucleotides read TGTGCCAGCAGCGATGCGGACAGGGGGATAAATTCACCCCTCCACTTT.